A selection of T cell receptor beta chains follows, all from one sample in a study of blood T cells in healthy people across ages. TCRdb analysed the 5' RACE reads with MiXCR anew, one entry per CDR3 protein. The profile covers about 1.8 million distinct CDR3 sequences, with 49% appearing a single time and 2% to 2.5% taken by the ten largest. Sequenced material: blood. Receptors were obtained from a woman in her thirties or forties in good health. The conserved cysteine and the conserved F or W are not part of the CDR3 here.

ASSLTGLRDRDGYT	TRBV28	TRBJ1-2
ASSARQGTKNIQY	TRBV3-1	TRBJ2-4
AISEPRSGFGREQY	TRBV10-3	TRBJ2-7
ASSSKDRGSNSPLH	TRBV7-9	TRBJ1-6
ASRTRIGGSTDTQY	TRBV28	TRBJ2-3
ASRGGTNTGELF	TRBV7-3	TRBJ2-2
SASDGQQETQY	TRBV20-1	TRBJ2-5
ASSFTGGGLYEQY	TRBV5-1	-
ASSTTGTTYNEQF	TRBV5-1	TRBJ2-1
ASSSPGTPGSNQPQH	TRBV7-9	TRBJ1-5
SAMLVERPQSDTQY	TRBV20-1	TRBJ2-3
ASSLETFGSYEQY	TRBV5-6	TRBJ2-7
ASSRRSNRVYGYT	TRBV21-1	TRBJ1-2
ASRQWQQETQY	TRBV27	TRBJ2-5
ASSLFRVTTDTQY	TRBV27	TRBJ2-3
ASLVGTAQETQY	TRBV18	TRBJ2-5
ASSYTARLAYEQY	TRBV6-6	TRBJ2-7
ASSLASQGGLVNYGYT	TRBV7-2	TRBJ1-2
ASSFGPDTEAF	TRBV5-1	TRBJ1-1
SASQASGGFNEQF	TRBV20-1	TRBJ2-1
ASSLSIGDSLSGANVLT	TRBV27	TRBJ2-6
AERASGGGDTQY	TRBV7-2	TRBJ2-3
ASSQVAKTDTQY	TRBV16	TRBJ2-3
ASSPGTGTGYT	TRBV18	TRBJ1-2
ASSLGAGVRRQETQY	TRBV7-2	TRBJ2-5
ASCLGVVSGANVLT	TRBV5-1	TRBJ2-6
AGSFWSPGQGNYGYT	TRBV12-3/TRBV12-4	TRBJ1-2
ASSHPGLAGGSSYNEQF	TRBV6-1	TRBJ2-1
ATARSYEQY	TRBV6-2/TRBV6-3	-
AISPQGANTEAF	TRBV10-3	TRBJ1-1
ASSQDGPQRGYT	TRBV4-2	TRBJ1-2
ASSHDGTDNQPQH	TRBV4-1	TRBJ1-5
ASSLSKVDWLAGGLGTDTQY	TRBV27	TRBJ2-3
ASSPDRVAYEQY	TRBV18	TRBJ2-7